The 11 T cell receptor beta chains below were found in one sample sequenced in a study of PD-L1 blockade in urothelial cancer. Some clones are missing from TCRdb's copy, which holds only in-frame ones; the method was immunoSEQ multiplex PCR. The sample has about 76,000 clones, around 84% seen once. The source material was PBMCs, sampled around atezolizumab (anti-PD-L1) treatment. All receptors derive from a man in his 70s with urothelial cancer.

This clone was detected only once. The chain has TRBV5-1 and TRBJ2-7, with unresolved D. V was pared by 4 bases and J by 2 bases, with 13 bases between. CDR1 is SGHRS and CDR2 is YFSETQ in the germline V gene. The CDR3 contains 14 residues. CDR3 coding DNA: TGCGCCAGCAGCCCTCAGTCTAGAGCCTACGAGCAGTACTTC. It yields the protein CASSPQSRAYEQYF.

This rearrangement joins TRBV2 to TRBJ2-4; D perhaps matches TRBD1 (6 bases). The V end lost 5 bases, the J end lost 0 bases, and 11 bases lay between the germline ends. Per germline, CDR1 SNHLY and CDR2 FYNNEI. The CDR3 has 15 amino acids. This CDR3 is CASSSDRLAKNIQYF. The CDR3, as DNA: TGTGCCAGCAGTTCGGACAGACTAGCCAAAAACATTCAGTACTTC.

The chain combines TRBV27 with TRBJ1-5; no clear D gene. The CDR3 covers 15 residues. Germline CDR1 and CDR2: MNHEY and SMNVEV (reference sequence). The V gene lost 0 bases and the J gene lost 1 base, with 7 bases spanning the gap. For the CDR3, the DNA is TGTGCCAGCAGTTTATCGCGCCAAAGCAATCAGCCCCAGCATTTT. Its translation is CASSLSRQSNQPQHF.

This clone was counted once. This chain connects TRBV19 to TRBJ2-3, with TRBD1 matching 10 bases. V dropped 4 bases and J dropped 6; count of bases not matched to a gene: 13. Per germline, CDR1 LNHDA and CDR2 SQIVND (reference sequence). The CDR3 has 17 residues. Written as DNA, the CDR3 is TGTGCCAGTAGTAACCCTTTTGACAGGGGGCGAACGGATACGCAGTATTTT. Translation: CASSNPFDRGRTDTQYF.

Only one count was recorded for this clone. The rearrangement joins TRBV28 to TRBJ2-1; D is possibly TRBD2 (6 bases). V was cut by 3 bases and J by 8 bases, with 11 bases left in between. The CDR3 has 13 amino acids. Germline V gene sequence: CDR1 MDHEN, CDR2 SYDVKM. The CDR3 DNA sequence: TGTGCCAGCAGTTTGCCCGGGAGTGATGAGCAGTTCTTC. The encoded protein is CASSLPGSDEQFF.

V is TRBV9 and J is TRBJ2-7; unclear D gene. Per germline, CDR1 SGDLS and CDR2 YYNGEE. V lost 3 bases, J lost 3 bases, and 4 bases lay in between. The CDR3 contains 11 residues. The CDR3 DNA sequence: TGTGCCAGCAGCGACAACTACGAGCAGTACTTC. This encodes CASSDNYEQYF.

This sequence joins TRBV7-9 and TRBJ2-1, with TRBD2 matching 10 bases. V shed 2 bases, J shed 6 bases, and the junction held 7 bases outside the gene matches. Germline CDR1 reads SEHNR; CDR2 reads FQNEAQ (reference sequence). The CDR3 is 16 amino acids. The CDR3 DNA reads as TGTGCCAGCAGCTTATTCTCTAGCGGGAGTGTCAATGAGCAGTTCTTC. Translated, it gives CASSLFSSGSVNEQFF.

This clone appeared once. The chain couples TRBV4-1 to TRBJ2-7; 9 bases align to TRBD1. The CDR3 is 16 amino acids. V lost 3 bases and J lost 2; bases outside the gene matches: 8. Germline CDR1 is MGHRA and CDR2 is YSYEKL. CDR3 residues: CASSQETGGTPYEQYF. In DNA form, the CDR3 reads TGCGCCAGCAGCCAGGAGACAGGGGGGACCCCCTACGAGCAGTACTTC.

J is TRBJ1-5 and V is TRBV29-1, with 10 nucleotides matching TRBD1. The CDR3 contains 17 residues. Unmatched junction bases numbered 13, after V lost 6 bases and J lost 2 bases. Germline V lookup: CDR1 SQVTM, CDR2 ANQGSEA. As DNA, the CDR3 is TGCAGCGTCGCGAGTGGGACAGGGGCCCGGGGCAATCAGCCCCAGCATTTT. Amino acids: CSVASGTGARGNQPQHF.

The CDR3 sequence: CASSPRAIYGYTF. CDR3 DNA sequence: TGTGCCAGCTCCCCGCGGGCGATCTATGGCTACACCTTC. The rearrangement links TRBV18 to TRBJ1-2; no clear D. Trimming stripped 6 bases from V and 4 bases from J, with 12 bases between. Germline CDR1 is KGHSH and CDR2 is LQKENI. This CDR3 region has 13 residues.

The chain links TRBV19 to TRBJ2-4; TRBD2 aligns across 8 bases. V lost 5 bases and J lost 8; bases outside the gene matches: 8. The germline gives CDR1 LNHDA, CDR2 SQIVND (reference sequence). The CDR3 runs to 14 residues. The CDR3 loop is CASSPGGAADIQYF. The CDR3 DNA reads as TGTGCCAGTAGTCCGGGGGGGGCCGCGGACATTCAGTACTTC.